Sequencing of this TCR beta chain was carried out in a study of T cells after yellow fever vaccination. Overall study results and limits: Subsequent booster samples again held most clones from primary vaccination (96% CD4, 85% to 90% CD8). FACS-sorted repertoires might harbor abundant contaminating clonotypes from the bulk population. CD4 and CD8 compartments shared a small share of clonotypes, likely from convergent recombination.

This clonotype has a handful of counts. Its cognate antigen is unknown. TCRdb itself ran the 5' RACE reads through MiXCR, one entry per CDR3 protein. The sample consists of 500,000 to 650,000 distinct CDR3 sequences, roughly 12% of them appearing once. The V end lost 4 bases, the J end lost 0 bases, and 10 bases lay between the germline ends. Germline V lookup: CDR1 DFQATT, CDR2 SNEGSKA (reference sequence). The CDR3 is 14 residues long. The origin of this receptor is a man aged 30 to 45 who received the YFV17D yellow fever vaccine. Source: PBMCs, taken on the day of the yellow fever booster vaccination. This rearrangement joins TRBV20-1 to TRBJ2-1; D gene uncertain. The CDR3 DNA reads TGCAGTGCTATTAGCTTATTCTCCTACAATGAGCAGTTCTTC. Translated, it gives CSAISLFSYNEQFF.